This T cell receptor (beta chain) was found in a study of somatic mutations in cytotoxic T cells in rheumatoid arthritis. General observations from the study: Slight TRBV07 underrepresentation in rheumatoid arthritis patients went unadjusted for multiple comparisons. About an eighth of the roughly 60 patients had a largest CD8+ clone above 20% of CD8+ cells.

The method was immunoSEQ multiplex PCR; TCRdb's version includes in-frame clones alone and lacks a portion of them. Here the sample spans tens of thousands of clones, approximately 83% being singletons. Germline assignment: CDR1 ENHRY and CDR2 SYGVKD. The CDR3 sequence is 15 residues long. The J segment lost 9 bases and the V segment lost 8 bases, leaving 16 bases of the junction unmatched. In the case of this clone: Its antigen is not identified.

The rearrangement joins TRBV10-3 to TRBJ2-3; 8 bases map to TRBD1. The receptor was isolated from an adult with rheumatoid arthritis. The sequenced sample consisted of CD8+ T cells sorted from blood. The CDR3 loop reads CAIGDRRDSQWTQYF. In DNA form, the CDR3 reads TGTGCCATCGGGGACAGGAGGGACTCACAGTGGACGCAGTATTTT.